This entry lists 16 T cell receptor beta chains sequenced from one sample in a study of beta chain features in type 1 diabetes (dated by TCRdb to 2017 to 2018). Library preparation used the immunoSEQ multiplex PCR assay. The entire isolated RNA was reverse transcribed using the High Capacity cDNA Reverse Transcription Kit, and thus expressed TCRB transcripts were sequenced. TCRdb took over this immuneACCESS table, retaining in-frame rearrangements with V and J assigned. Such tables are incomplete; in checked studies, under half of the missing clones stem from an unresolved V gene, and the remainder is unexplained. The sample records about 650,000 clones, approximately 13% of which are singletons. The top ten clones comprise more than 0.095% of the sample. The study at large found these results: Type 1 diabetes patients showed a moderate but significant shortening of TCRB CDR3 length in all four CD4+ subsets.

These TCRs' antigens remain unknown. The sample taken for sequencing was naive CD4+ T cells from blood. The sample's cell subset or site label, in plain terms: true naive CD4+ T cells. The receptors were sampled from a man between 25 and 39 years old with type 1 diabetes.

This clone occurred a few times. CDR3 residues: CASSLSGVFYGYTF. The CDR3, as DNA: TGTGCCAGCAGCTTGAGCGGGGTTTTCTATGGCTACACCTTC. The chain employs TRBV5-6 and TRBJ1-2, with D uncertain. Trimming left V 1 base short and J 4 bases short, with 11 bases between. CDR1 is SGHDT and CDR2 is YYEEEE in the germline V gene. CDR3 length: 14 residues.

There are a few counts of this clone. The chain is built from TRBV30 and TRBJ2-5, with D unresolved. Germline-derived CDR1 and CDR2 are GTSNPN and SVGIG (reference sequence). The CDR3 spans 12 residues. V dropped 3 bases and J dropped 2 bases, with 7 bases sitting between them. DNA for the CDR3: TGTGCCTGGAGGCAGTATCAAGAGACCCAGTACTTC. Amino acids: CAWRQYQETQYF. Variable domain in full (rest from reference TRBV30 and TRBJ2-5): SQTIHQWPATLVQPVGSPLSLECTVEGTSNPNLYWYRQAAGRGLQLLFYSVGIGQISSEVPQNLSASRPQDRQFILSSKKLLLSDSGFYLCAWRQYQETQYFGPGTRLLVL.

The chain joins TRBV6-5 to TRBJ1-5; possible D gene TRBD1, 6 bases. With 5 bases removed from V and 3 bases from J, the gap between germline ends came to 14 bases. The CDR3 length is 15 residues. The germline V gene has CDR1 MNHEY and CDR2 SVGAGI. DNA for the CDR3: TGTGCCAGCAGTCCACAGGGCTACGACAATCAGCCCCAGCATTTT. This encodes CASSPQGYDNQPQHF.

On this clone: This sample also contains other DNA sequences that code for the same CDR3. This sequence joins TRBV7-2 and TRBJ2-7; 10 positions agree with TRBD1. This CDR3 is built from 15 residues. V was clipped by 4 bases and J by 3 bases; unmatched bases: 6. Germline values: CDR1 SGHTA, CDR2 FQGNSA. The CDR3 loop reads CASSSPGQGLYEQYF. The CDR3 DNA reads as TGTGCCAGCAGCTCCCCGGGACAGGGGCTCTACGAGCAGTACTTC.

This clone has a handful of counts. V usage is TRBV7-3 and J usage is TRBJ1-5; the D is unclear. Germline V CDR1 and CDR2: SGHTA, FQGTGA. This CDR3 is 13 amino acids long. With 0 bases removed from V and 9 bases from J, the gap between germline ends came to 9 bases. The CDR3: CASSLTSDGPQHF. The CDR3, as DNA: TGTGCCAGCAGCTTAACGTCGGACGGGCCCCAGCATTTT.

This clone has more than one count but fewer than ten. The chain couples TRBV7-9 to TRBJ1-2; possible D gene TRBD1, 5 bases. Trimming left V 5 bases short and J 5 bases short, with 21 bases between. Germline V CDR1 and CDR2: SEHNR, FQNEAQ (reference sequence). The CDR3 sequence is 16 residues long. As DNA, the CDR3 is TGTGCCAGCAGCCCACCAGGCAGGCCCAAGGGGTATGGCTACACCTTC. It translates to CASSPPGRPKGYGYTF.

This clone showed up just a few times. The V call is TRBV28, the J call TRBJ1-2; a weak D match, TRBD1 (5 bases). The V end lost 7 bases, the J end lost 0 bases, and 15 bases lay between the germline ends. Per the germline V gene, CDR1 is MDHEN and CDR2 is SYDVKM. There are 15 residues in the CDR3. The CDR3 nucleotides read TGTGCCAGCAATGGGGAGGGGAGACCTAACTATGGCTACACCTTC. It translates to CASNGEGRPNYGYTF.

This clone was detected only once. The chain is built from TRBV6-5 and TRBJ2-2, with D hard to call. CDR1 MNHEY and CDR2 SVGAGI come from the germline V gene. The CDR3 runs to 13 residues. V lost 5 bases to trimming and J lost 6 bases, with 10 bases between them. The CDR3 protein is CASSPLEAGELFF. The CDR3 DNA reads TGTGCCAGCAGTCCCCTCGAAGCCGGGGAGCTGTTTTTT.

This clone was counted between two and nine times. The J gene is TRBJ2-3, the V gene TRBV6-1, with D tentatively TRBD2 (6 bases). The CDR3 runs to 14 residues. V gave up 6 bases and J gave up 3 bases, with 13 bases separating them. The V gene's germline CDR1 is MNHNS and CDR2 SASEGT. CDR3 DNA: TGTGCCAGCAGCCAAAACCGGGGGACAGATACGCAGTATTTT. Translating it yields CASSQNRGTDTQYF.

This clone was seen a few times. V usage is TRBV29-1 and J usage is TRBJ1-2; D is uncertain. Trimming took off 6 bases at V and 3 bases at J, with 11 bases between the two ends. Germline V gives CDR1 SQVTM, CDR2 ANQGSEA. CDR3 length equals 12 residues. The CDR3 is CSVQSDDYGYTF. In DNA form, the CDR3 reads TGCAGCGTCCAGTCCGACGACTATGGCTACACCTTC.

V gene TRBV7-2 combines with J gene TRBJ2-2, with 8 bases lining up with TRBD1. Germline values: CDR1 SGHTA, CDR2 FQGNSA. The CDR3 has 17 residues. V trimming: 4 bases; J trimming: 4 bases; junction bases outside the gene matches: 11. CDR3 amino acids: CASSSRAGGWVTGELFF. The CDR3 region has the DNA TGTGCCAGCAGCTCCCGGGCAGGGGGCTGGGTCACCGGGGAGCTGTTTTTT.

Comment on this clone: This sample includes further DNA sequences coding for the same CDR3. The chain is built from TRBV9 and TRBJ2-3; D gene uncertain. V gave up 4 bases and J gave up 1 base, with 4 bases separating them. The CDR3 covers 12 residues. Germline CDR1 SGDLS, CDR2 YYNGEE. The CDR3 loop reads CASSTRTDTQYF. DNA of the CDR3: TGTGCCAGCAGCACACGCACAGATACGCAGTATTTT.

The genes are TRBV13 and TRBJ2-3; TRBD2 aligns across 12 bases. V gave up 4 bases and J gave up 2 bases; unmatched junction bases: 1. Germline loops: CDR1 PRHDT, CDR2 FYEKMQ (reference sequence). The CDR3 contains 15 residues. For the CDR3, the DNA is TGTGCCAGCAGCTCTAGCGGGGGGGCCACAGATACGCAGTATTTT. Amino acids: CASSSSGGATDTQYF.

The rearrangement joins TRBV5-1 to TRBJ2-3; D perhaps matches TRBD2 (6 bases). V lost 0 bases, J lost 5 bases, and 22 bases lay in between. This CDR3 region has 18 residues. Germline assignment: CDR1 SGHRS and CDR2 YFSETQ. The CDR3 is CASSLGILTNPGRDTQYF. CDR3 nucleotide sequence: TGCGCCAGCAGCTTGGGGATTCTGACTAATCCCGGGAGAGATACGCAGTATTTT. Supplemented by reference TRBV5-1 and TRBJ2-3, the full variable domain reads KAGVTQTPRYLIKTRGQQVTLSCSPISGHRSVSWYQQTPGQGLQFLFEYFSETQRNKGNFPGRFSGRQFSNSRSEMNVSTLELGDSALYLCASSLGILTNPGRDTQYFGPGTRLTVL.

The CDR3 coding sequence is TGTGCCAGCAGCGCCGAAGGGGGACCAGGCTATGGCTACACCTTC. It encodes CASSAEGGPGYGYTF. The chain has TRBV7-2 and TRBJ1-2; D is possibly TRBD1 (6 bases). V lost 5 bases and J 4 bases, leaving 17 bases between the germline ends. CDR3 size: 15 residues. Per germline, CDR1 SGHTA and CDR2 FQGNSA.

The J gene is TRBJ2-2, the V gene TRBV4-3, with D perhaps matching TRBD2 (5 bases). The CDR3 runs to 14 residues. Germline values: CDR1 LGHNA, CDR2 YSLEER. V lost 4 bases, J lost 3 bases, and 9 bases lay in between. Here the CDR3 reads CASSPRDHTGELFF. Here the CDR3 DNA reads TGCGCCAGCAGCCCCCGGGATCACACCGGGGAGCTGTTTTTT.